A single TCR beta chain is shown here with its context. The CDR3 extends over 14 amino acids. Trimming shortened V by 7 bases and J by 4 bases, and 16 bases separated the two germline ends. The germline gives CDR1 MNHEY, CDR2 SVGAGI. This table comes from immunoSEQ multiplex PCR, and its TCRdb copy is limited to in-frame clones, with some not included. The sample records 110,000 to 150,000 clones, approximately 88% being singletons. This sample is drawn from a study of control samples from healthy donors and cancer patients. The sample taken for sequencing was blood. The chain has TRBV6-5 and TRBJ1-2; a weak D match, TRBD1 (5 bases). This sequence was found in a young man in good health. In nucleotides, the CDR3 is TGTGCCAGCAAATCCACCGGGACCGGCTATGGCTACACCTTC. This codes for CASKSTGTGYGYTF.